One sample yielded the 11 T cell receptor beta chains listed below, sequenced in a study of blood T cell repertoires in COVID-19. Method: immunoSEQ multiplex PCR; TCRdb's copy keeps in-frame clones and lacks some. The table records roughly 100,000 clones, more than 85% of them present only once. Material: peripheral blood. The receptor source for this set is a young man with acute or convalescent COVID-19.

The gene calls are TRBV7-9 and TRBJ1-1; perhaps TRBD1 as D (6 bases). This CDR3 region has 15 residues. Looked up from germline, CDR1 is SEHNR and CDR2 is FQNEAQ (reference sequence). Trimming cost V 1 base and J 1 base, with 10 bases left between them. DNA of the CDR3: TGTGCCAGCAGCTTAGAGGGACACCAGAACACTGAAGCTTTCTTT. Protein sequence: CASSLEGHQNTEAFF.

CDR3 sequence: CASSLDYRVAVYGYTF. Written as DNA, the CDR3 is TGTGCCAGCAGCCTGGATTACAGGGTTGCGGTCTATGGCTACACCTTC. The chain joins TRBV5-5 to TRBJ1-2, with a weak D call TRBD1 (6 bases). Germline V lookup: CDR1 SGHKS, CDR2 YYEKEE (reference sequence). The length of the CDR3 is 16 residues. V was shortened by 4 bases and J by 4 bases, with 20 bases between the two germline ends. Filled out from reference TRBV5-5 and TRBJ1-2, the complete variable domain reads DAGVTQSPTHLIKTRGQQVTLRCSPISGHKSVSWYQQVLGQGPQFIFQYYEKEERGRGNFPDRFSARQFPNYSSELNVNALLLGDSALYLCASSLDYRVAVYGYTFGSGTRLTVV.

The chain carries TRBV7-8 and TRBJ2-7; tentatively, D is TRBD1 (6 bases). The V gene lost 0 bases and the J gene lost 3 bases, with 12 bases spanning the gap. The CDR3 has 15 residues. Germline CDR1 is SGHVS and CDR2 is FQNEAQ. CDR3 sequence reads: CASSLATGTYYEQYF. CDR3 in DNA: TGTGCCAGCAGCTTAGCGACCGGGACATACTACGAGCAGTACTTC.

The chain has TRBV5-6 and TRBJ2-1; the D gene is possibly TRBD2 (7 bases). There are 15 residues in the CDR3. The germline gives CDR1 SGHDT, CDR2 YYEEEE. V was cut by 1 base and J by 0 bases, with 8 bases left in between. In DNA, the CDR3 is TGTGCCAGCAGCTTGAGGGGGGGCTCCTACAATGAGCAGTTCTTC. As protein: CASSLRGGSYNEQFF.

This chain uses TRBV18 with TRBJ1-2; D is ambiguous. The V gene's germline CDR1 is KGHSH and CDR2 LQKENI. The CDR3 has 15 residues. Deletions cut 0 bases from V and 2 bases from J, with 10 bases between. CDR3 DNA: TGTGCCAGCTCACCACCGGGCGGAGGGAACTATGGCTACACCTTC. This sequence encodes CASSPPGGGNYGYTF.

V and J are TRBV9 and TRBJ1-3, with a tentative D call TRBD1 (6 bases). Trimming removed 6 bases from V and 0 bases from J, with 13 bases in between. CDR1 and CDR2 from the germline V gene are SGDLS and YYNGEE. This CDR3 comprises 15 residues. The CDR3 DNA reads TGTGCCAGCACACAAACAGGGAGCTCTGGAAACACCATATATTTT. It encodes CASTQTGSSGNTIYF.

The chain uses TRBV18 and TRBJ1-6; D remains unclear. Germline V gene data show CDR1 as KGHSH and CDR2 as LQKENI. There are 15 residues in the CDR3. V dropped 3 bases and J dropped 0 bases, with 6 bases sitting between them. CDR3 amino acids: CASSPSSSYNSPLHF. The CDR3 region has the DNA TGTGCCAGCTCACCTTCGAGCTCCTATAATTCACCCCTCCACTTT.

In this sample, this clone turned up once. The rearrangement uses TRBV5-6 and TRBJ1-5; D is ambiguous. The CDR3 spans 14 residues. Germline V CDR1 and CDR2: SGHDT, YYEEEE. Trimming pared 0 bases from V and 7 bases from J, leaving 11 bases between. CDR3: CASSLGQTAQPQHF. The CDR3 DNA follows: TGTGCCAGCAGCTTGGGACAAACAGCCCAGCCCCAGCATTTT.

The chain is built from TRBV9 and TRBJ1-2, with TRBD1 matching over 8 bases. V trimming: 0 bases; J trimming: 7 bases; junction bases outside the gene matches: 2. The CDR3 loop spans 13 amino acids. The germline CDR1 and CDR2 sequences are SGDLS and YYNGEE. CDR3 loop: CASSVVGQGGYTF. The CDR3, as DNA: TGTGCCAGCAGCGTAGTCGGACAGGGTGGCTACACCTTC.

Only a few counts were recorded for this clone. The CDR3 sequence: CASSLVRGMDTEAFF. CDR3 nucleotides: TGTGCCAGCAGCTTAGTTAGGGGGATGGACACTGAAGCTTTCTTT. The chain has TRBV7-2 and TRBJ1-1, with D perhaps TRBD1 (6 bases). The V end was cut by 1 base, the J end by 3 bases, with 12 bases between. The CDR3 length is 15 residues. Germline-derived CDR1 and CDR2 are SGHTA and FQGNSA.

This chain links TRBV5-1 with TRBJ1-2; TRBD1 aligns across 11 bases. Germline V gives CDR1 SGHRS, CDR2 YFSETQ. The CDR3 extends over 15 amino acids. V gave up 3 bases and J gave up 7 bases; unmatched junction bases: 8. DNA of the CDR3: TGCGCCAGCAGCTGGACAGGGGGCGACGGCGGTGGCTACACCTTC. As protein: CASSWTGGDGGGYTF.